These T cell receptor beta chains were read from a single sample in a study of technical replicates of blood from a handful of donors. The table came from immunoSEQ multiplex PCR; TCRdb's copy has only in-frame clones and leaves some out. Counted here are 95,000 or so clones, about 95% occurring once; the ten biggest clones make up 0.34%. Sequencing was performed on T cells isolated from PBMCs. The source is a human donor in good health. Each CDR3 is given with its conserved first and last residue. The D gene is left open where the match is weak. A row's size may be missing; if present it is once, few, many or a size class.

-	-	TRBV6-5	TRBJ2-7	CASSPDRFHEQYF	TGTGCCAGCAGCCCCGACAGGTTCCACGAGCAGTACTTC
-	TRBD1	TRBV4-2	TRBJ2-1	CASSPRDRNSYNEQFF	TGTGCCAGCAGCCCCCGGGACAGGAATTCCTACAATGAGCAGTTCTTC
-	-	TRBV30	TRBJ1-5	CAWKGGDQPQHF	TGTGCCTGGAAGGGGGGGGATCAGCCCCAGCATTTT
-	TRBD2	TRBV5-1	TRBJ2-1	CASSLEAGGYNEQFF	TGCGCCAGCAGCTTGGAAGCGGGAGGGTACAATGAGCAGTTCTTC
-	TRBD2	TRBV7-2	TRBJ2-7	CASSLELAGGFYEQYF	TGTGCCAGCAGCTTAGAGCTAGCGGGAGGCTTCTACGAGCAGTACTTC
-	-	TRBV2	TRBJ1-4	CASSELGLNEKLFF	TGTGCCAGCAGTGAACTGGGGCTTAATGAAAAACTGTTTTTT
-	TRBD2	TRBV7-2	TRBJ2-2	CASSLTGGLANTGELFF	TGTGCCAGCAGCTTAACCGGGGGACTAGCGAACACCGGGGAGCTGTTTTTT
-	TRBD1	TRBV27	TRBJ1-2	CASSQYSGTGNGYTF	TGTGCCAGCAGTCAATATTCCGGGACAGGGAATGGCTACACCTTC
-	-	TRBV2	TRBJ2-7	CASSGDNSYEQYF	TGTGCCAGCAGTGGAGACAACTCCTACGAGCAGTACTTC
-	-	TRBV21-1	TRBJ2-2	CASSGTSGRASGELFF	TGTGCCAGCAGCGGGACTAGCGGGAGGGCCTCCGGGGAGCTGTTTTTT
-	-	TRBV19	TRBJ1-1	CASSTYRVYGLNTEAFF	TGTGCCAGTAGTACTTACAGGGTGTATGGATTGAACACTGAAGCTTTCTTT
-	TRBD1	TRBV2	TRBJ1-1	CASRRDRGANTEAFF	TGTGCCAGCAGACGGGACAGGGGGGCGAACACTGAAGCTTTCTTT
-	-	TRBV25-1	TRBJ1-2	CASSVGTREGYTF	TGTGCCAGCAGTGTAGGCACCCGGGAGGGCTACACCTTC
once	TRBD1	TRBV7-3	TRBJ1-4	CASSLQGLPNEKLFF	TGTGCCAGCAGCCTACAGGGGCTACCTAATGAAAAACTGTTTTTT
-	TRBD2	TRBV7-3	TRBJ2-3	CASSSGTSGSTDTQYF	TGTGCCAGCAGCTCCGGGACTAGCGGAAGCACAGATACGCAGTATTTT
once	TRBD1	TRBV30	TRBJ2-7	CAWSVQFRDREHEQYF	TGTGCCTGGAGTGTTCAATTTCGGGACAGGGAGCACGAGCAGTACTTC
-	TRBD2	TRBV14	TRBJ2-1	CASSRVWREISNEQFF	TGTGCCAGCAGCCGAGTGTGGCGGGAGATTAGCAATGAGCAGTTCTTC
-	TRBD2	TRBV5-4	TRBJ2-1	CASSLRPGGLVDEQFF	TGTGCCAGCAGCTTGCGCCCCGGGGGGTTGGTAGATGAGCAGTTCTTC
-	TRBD1	TRBV5-4	TRBJ1-1	CASSIDRGSPEAFF	TGTGCCAGCAGCATAGACAGGGGTTCTCCTGAAGCTTTCTTT
-	-	TRBV6-5	TRBJ2-5	CASRSGGETQYF	TGTGCCAGCAGGTCAGGGGGGGAGACCCAGTACTTC
-	-	TRBV7-9	TRBJ1-3	CASSAAQTGSGNTIYF	TGTGCCAGCAGCGCAGCCCAAACAGGCTCTGGAAACACCATATATTTT
once	-	TRBV6-6	TRBJ1-1	CASSYLPFWSEAFF	TGTGCCAGCAGTTACCTACCTTTTTGGAGTGAAGCTTTCTTT
-	TRBD2	TRBV7-6	TRBJ2-3	CASNPGLAGVGADTQYF	TGTGCCAGCAACCCGGGACTAGCGGGAGTTGGGGCAGATACGCAGTATTTT
-	-	TRBV28	TRBJ2-1	CASIPDLGYNEQFF	TGTGCCAGCATACCGGACTTGGGCTACAATGAGCAGTTCTTC
-	-	TRBV27	TRBJ1-1	CASKPARGASTEAFF	TGTGCCAGCAAACCTGCCCGGGGGGCGAGCACTGAAGCTTTCTTT
-	-	TRBV7-6	TRBJ1-4	CASSLGGGTNEKLFF	TGTGCCAGCAGCTTAGGCGGGGGAACTAATGAAAAACTGTTTTTT
-	-	TRBV18	TRBJ1-5	CASSPSGGQPQHF	TGTGCCAGCTCACCATCGGGAGGCCAGCCCCAGCATTTT
-	TRBD1	TRBV19	TRBJ1-5	CASSRGQDFNYAQPQHF	TGTGCCAGTAGCAGGGGACAGGATTTTAACTATGCTCAGCCCCAGCATTTT
-	TRBD2	TRBV7-9	TRBJ2-5	CASSFLTAGGAETQYF	TGTGCCAGCAGCTTTCTTACAGCGGGAGGAGCTGAGACCCAGTACTTC
-	-	TRBV9	TRBJ1-2	CASSARTDGYTF	TGTGCCAGCAGCGCCCGGACAGACGGCTACACCTTC
once	TRBD2	TRBV6-1	TRBJ2-7	CASSDDFGRVSSYEQYF	TGTGCCAGCAGTGATGATTTCGGGAGGGTAAGCTCCTACGAGCAGTACTTC
-	-	TRBV11-3	TRBJ2-1	CASSLTTSSNEQFF	TGTGCCAGCAGCTTAACTACTAGTTCTAATGAGCAGTTCTTC
-	TRBD1	TRBV5-1	TRBJ2-7	CASSLESATGGKEQYF	TGCGCCAGCAGCTTGGAATCCGCTACAGGGGGGAAAGAGCAGTACTTC
-	TRBD1	TRBV13	TRBJ1-1	CASRPGTGPMGTEAFF	TGTGCCAGCAGGCCCGGGACAGGACCTATGGGCACTGAAGCTTTCTTT
-	-	TRBV19	TRBJ2-7	CASSRYGYEQYF	TGTGCCAGTAGTAGGTACGGGTACGAGCAGTACTTC
once	TRBD1	TRBV7-9	TRBJ2-1	CASSLQTGLYNEQFF	TGTGCCAGCAGCTTACAGACAGGGTTATACAATGAGCAGTTCTTC
-	-	TRBV7-2	TRBJ2-1	CASTERYTRDNEQFF	TGTGCCAGCACCGAGCGGTACACCAGAGACAATGAGCAGTTCTTC
-	-	TRBV5-4	TRBJ2-5	CASSFRGETQYF	TGTGCCAGCAGCTTTAGGGGAGAGACCCAGTACTTC
-	-	TRBV10-3	TRBJ2-1	CATSVRGGDEQFF	TGTGCCACGAGCGTGCGAGGGGGGGATGAGCAGTTCTTC
once	TRBD1	TRBV28	TRBJ2-1	CASSLRDRGPWDNEQFF	TGTGCCAGCAGTTTACGGGACAGGGGCCCTTGGGACAATGAGCAGTTCTTC
-	TRBD2	TRBV28	TRBJ2-2	CASSLRGGPGELFF	TGTGCCAGCAGTCTCCGGGGGGGGCCCGGGGAGCTGTTTTTT
-	TRBD1	TRBV28	TRBJ1-5	CASSFEGQGQPQHF	TGTGCCAGCAGTTTTGAGGGACAGGGCCAGCCCCAGCATTTT
-	TRBD2	TRBV5-6	TRBJ2-3	CASSSASGGLGTDTQYF	TGTGCCAGCAGCTCGGCTAGCGGGGGGCTTGGCACAGATACGCAGTATTTT
-	TRBD1	TRBV11-3	TRBJ2-2	CASSYRGQTGELFF	TGTGCCAGCAGTTACAGGGGGCAGACCGGGGAGCTGTTTTTT
-	-	TRBV30	TRBJ2-1	CAWTRGSANEQFF	TGTGCCTGGACTCGGGGGTCTGCCAATGAGCAGTTCTTC
-	TRBD1	TRBV19	TRBJ2-2	CASTRTGNTGELFF	TGTGCCAGTACAAGGACAGGGAACACCGGGGAGCTGTTTTTT
-	-	TRBV30	TRBJ1-1	CAWSVGAMLAFF	TGTGCCTGGAGTGTGGGGGCCATGCTAGCTTTCTTT